Following are 28 T cell receptor beta chains from one sample sequenced in a study of cytomegalovirus exposure and HLA in healthy donors. PCR primers comprised 60 Vbeta and 13 Jbeta primers. Generated by immunoSEQ multiplex PCR, the TCRdb table keeps only in-frame clones and is missing some. Of 100,000 to 150,000 clones listed, approximately 87% are singletons. The sequencing input was PBMCs. Receptors were obtained from a man younger than 35 in good health and CMV-seropositive.

The chain employs TRBV27 and TRBJ1-2; D might be TRBD1 (5 bases). Germline V gene data show CDR1 as MNHEY and CDR2 as SMNVEV (reference sequence). V was pared by 6 bases and J by 6 bases, with 26 bases between. This CDR3 region has 17 residues. CDR3 region: CASRKSPLTGDQHGYTF. The CDR3 nucleotides are TGTGCCAGCAGGAAGTCCCCCCTCACGGGGGATCAGCATGGCTACACCTTC.

The J gene is TRBJ1-2, the V gene TRBV15, with TRBD1 matching 7 bases. The CDR3 is 14 amino acids. CDR1 LNHNV and CDR2 YYDKDF come from the germline V gene (reference sequence). The ends lost 8 bases at V and 8 bases at J; junction bases unmatched: 14. CDR3 nucleotides: TGTGCCACCGCAACTACACAGGGGTTAGGGGGCTACACCTTC. Its translation is CATATTQGLGGYTF.

In nucleotides, the CDR3 is TGTGCCAGCAGTGTCCTTGCGACAGACACCGGGGAGCTGTTTTTT. This codes for CASSVLATDTGELFF. The chain recombines TRBV6-1 with TRBJ2-2; D may be TRBD1 (5 bases). Trimming shortened V by 4 bases and J by 3 bases, and 12 bases separated the two germline ends. The germline gives CDR1 MNHNS, CDR2 SASEGT. CDR3 length equals 15 residues.

The chain carries TRBV18 and TRBJ2-1; 10 bases agree with TRBD1. Per the germline V gene, CDR1 is KGHSH and CDR2 is LQKENI. Unmatched junction bases numbered 9, after V lost 6 bases and J lost 7 bases. This CDR3 is 15 amino acids long. The DNA for the CDR3 is TGTGCCAGCTCGCGACGGACAGGGGGATTGAATGAGCAGTTCTTC. Encoded protein: CASSRRTGGLNEQFF. Variable domain in full (rest from reference TRBV18 and TRBJ2-1): NAGVMQNPRHLVRRRGQEARLRCSPMKGHSHVYWYRQLPEEGLKFMVYLQKENIIDESGMPKERFSAEFPKEGPSILRIQQVVRGDSAAYFCASSRRTGGLNEQFFGPGTRLTVL.

This chain joins TRBV9 and TRBJ2-1, with 9 bases identical to TRBD1. The J segment lost 4 bases and the V segment lost 7 bases, leaving 6 bases of the junction unmatched. Germline V gene lookup returns CDR1 SGDLS and CDR2 YYNGEE. This CDR3 has 14 residues. The CDR3: CASGGTGLYNEQFF. The CDR3 DNA follows: TGTGCCAGCGGGGGGACAGGGCTTTACAATGAGCAGTTCTTC.

V gene TRBV27 combines with J gene TRBJ2-5, with 8 positions matching TRBD2. TRBJ2-7 explains the end of the DNA better; the J call may be wrong. The CDR3 sequence is 15 residues long. CDR1 and CDR2 from the germline V gene are MNHEY and SMNVEV (reference sequence). In nucleotides, the CDR3 is TGTGCCAGCGCGGTGGCTGGACTAGCATACTACGAGCAGTACTTC. Translated, it gives CASAVAGLAYYEQYF.

The chain carries TRBV7-3 and TRBJ2-7; 12 positions match TRBD1. Germline V gene data show CDR1 as SGHTA and CDR2 as FQGTGA. The CDR3 runs 15 residues. Unmatched junction bases numbered 4, after V lost 2 bases and J lost 5 bases. CDR3 amino acids: CASSLSGTGGNEQYF. The DNA for the CDR3 is TGTGCCAGCAGCTTATCCGGGACAGGGGGCAACGAGCAGTACTTC.

V and J are TRBV11-2 and TRBJ1-1, with D possibly matching TRBD1 (5 bases). The CDR3 loop spans 15 amino acids. V was trimmed by 1 base and J by 1 base, leaving 10 bases between them. From germline, CDR1 is SGHAT and CDR2 FQNNGV. The CDR3 nucleotides read TGTGCCAGCAGCTTAGGGGCAGGGTCGAACACTGAAGCTTTCTTT. Amino acids: CASSLGAGSNTEAFF.

This chain links TRBV27 with TRBJ2-5; tentatively, D is TRBD2 (5 bases). The CDR3 loop spans 13 amino acids. CDR1 and CDR2 (germline): MNHEY, SMNVEV (reference sequence). With 3 bases removed from V and 11 bases from J, the gap between germline ends came to 16 bases. CDR3 region: CASSFGEGYGQYF. Written as DNA, the CDR3 is TGTGCCAGCAGTTTTGGTGAGGGATATGGGCAGTACTTC.

This chain links TRBV18 with TRBJ1-2, with 10 bases aligning to TRBD1. The CDR3 totals 16 residues. From germline, CDR1 is KGHSH and CDR2 LQKENI. V shed 3 bases and J 2 bases; nucleotides not matched to a gene: 6. The CDR3 DNA follows: TGTGCCAGCTCACCCAAGACAGGGGGCGCAAACTATGGCTACACCTTC. Its translation: CASSPKTGGANYGYTF.

The chain couples TRBV4-1 to TRBJ2-2; 13 bases are a match to TRBD2. The CDR3 extends over 21 amino acids. Germline V CDR1 and CDR2: MGHRA, YSYEKL. Germline trimming cut 1 base from V and 2 bases from J; bases unmatched to any gene: 13. The CDR3 loop is CASSQGVGRTSGGINTGELFF. The CDR3 nucleotides are TGCGCCAGCAGCCAAGGCGTAGGCCGGACTAGCGGGGGTATCAACACCGGGGAGCTGTTTTTT.

The V gene is TRBV19, the J gene TRBJ1-2; D is possibly TRBD1 (6 bases). CDR3 length: 13 amino acids. V lost 2 bases and J 8 bases, leaving 12 bases between the germline ends. Germline loops: CDR1 LNHDA, CDR2 SQIVND (reference sequence). CDR3 nucleotide sequence: TGTGCCAGTAGTATACGGGACAAAATAGGCTACACCTTC. Translation gives CASSIRDKIGYTF.

The V and J genes are TRBV13 and TRBJ2-7; TRBD1 aligns across 10 bases. The junction had 5 bases not matched to a gene; V was cut back by 5 bases and J by 4 bases. Germline V gene data show CDR1 as PRHDT and CDR2 as FYEKMQ (reference sequence). This CDR3 spans 14 amino acids. CDR3 protein: CASSVRDRGYEQYF. CDR3 bases: TGTGCCAGCAGCGTCCGGGACAGGGGTTACGAGCAGTACTTC.

The CDR3 DNA follows: TGTGCCAGCAGCTGGGACAGGGCTCCTAACACTGAAGCTTTCTTT. It is translated as CASSWDRAPNTEAFF. The chain carries TRBV5-6 and TRBJ1-1; 9 bases are shared with TRBD1. With 3 bases clipped from V and 2 bases from J, the junction kept 5 bases outside the gene matches. CDR1 is SGHDT, CDR2 YYEEEE, per germline. CDR3 length equals 15 residues.

V gene TRBV9 combines with J gene TRBJ2-2; 11 bases are a match to TRBD1. CDR3 length: 16 amino acids. V lost 4 bases and J lost 6; bases outside the gene matches: 8. Looked up from germline, CDR1 is SGDLS and CDR2 is YYNGEE. The CDR3 sequence: CASSLWDRGVAGELFF. CDR3 nucleotide sequence: TGTGCCAGCAGCCTTTGGGACAGGGGGGTTGCCGGGGAGCTGTTTTTT.

J is TRBJ2-5 and V is TRBV5-1; 11 positions match TRBD1. V lost 3 bases and J lost 4; bases outside the gene matches: 5. Per germline, CDR1 SGHRS and CDR2 YFSETQ. This CDR3 region has 15 residues. CDR3 residues: CASSSGTGGVETQYF. Written as DNA, the CDR3 is TGCGCCAGCAGCTCCGGGACAGGGGGAGTAGAGACCCAGTACTTC.

The chain employs TRBV11-2 and TRBJ2-7, with 11 nucleotides matching TRBD1. This CDR3 region has 14 residues. V was pared by 5 bases and J by 5 bases, with 5 bases of the junction left unmatched. Germline V lookup: CDR1 SGHAT, CDR2 FQNNGV. CDR3 sequence reads: CASSLGQGAHEQYF. The CDR3 nucleotides are TGTGCCAGCAGCCTCGGACAGGGGGCTCACGAGCAGTACTTC.

V usage is TRBV27 and J usage is TRBJ1-1; D is unresolved. V lost 3 bases, J lost 0 bases, and 8 bases lay in between. This CDR3 has 14 amino acids. Germline CDR1 MNHEY, CDR2 SMNVEV (reference sequence). The DNA of the CDR3 is TGTGCCAGCAGTTTGGGAGCAATGAACACTGAAGCTTTCTTT. This translates into CASSLGAMNTEAFF.

The V call is TRBV28, the J call TRBJ1-1; tentative D call: TRBD1 (6 bases). Germline V lookup: CDR1 MDHEN, CDR2 SYDVKM. CDR3 length: 15 amino acids. Trimming pared 5 bases from V and 1 base from J, leaving 14 bases between. CDR3 DNA: TGTGCCAGCAGTCACCTACAGGGTTCGAACACTGAAGCTTTCTTT. Translated: CASSHLQGSNTEAFF.

The CDR3 reads CASSLAPGTGGTDTQYF. The DNA for the CDR3 is TGCGCCAGCAGCTTGGCGCCCGGGACAGGGGGCACAGATACGCAGTATTTT. The chain combines TRBV5-1 with TRBJ2-3; TRBD1 matches 10 bases. V lost 0 bases, J lost 1 base, and 5 bases stayed unmatched. Germline CDR1 is SGHRS and CDR2 is YFSETQ. CDR3 size: 17 residues.

The rearrangement links TRBV5-1 to TRBJ2-5, with TRBD1 identical over 10 bases. There are 15 residues in the CDR3. V dropped 5 bases and J dropped 2; count of bases not matched to a gene: 6. Per the germline V gene, CDR1 is SGHRS and CDR2 is YFSETQ. DNA for the CDR3: TGCGCCAGCAGTACGACAGGGGGCCATCAAGAGACCCAGTACTTC. As protein: CASSTTGGHQETQYF. Full variable domain (rest looked up from reference TRBV5-1 and TRBJ2-5): KAGVTQTPRYLIKTRGQQVTLSCSPISGHRSVSWYQQTPGQGLQFLFEYFSETQRNKGNFPGRFSGRQFSNSRSEMNVSTLELGDSALYLCASSTTGGHQETQYFGPGTRLLVL.

This clone has more than one count but fewer than ten. The chain joins TRBV19 to TRBJ1-1, with D perhaps TRBD1 (5 bases). The germline V gene has CDR1 LNHDA and CDR2 SQIVND (reference sequence). The V end was cut by 10 bases, the J end by 5 bases, with 14 bases between. The CDR3 covers 12 residues. The CDR3 bases are TGTGCCACAACTGAGCGGGGGACTGAAGCTTTCTTT. Protein: CATTERGTEAFF.

The chain combines TRBV7-8 with TRBJ2-3; D is possibly TRBD2 (5 bases). Germline CDR1 is SGHVS and CDR2 is FQNEAQ. The CDR3 is 15 amino acids. V lost 1 base and J 3 bases, leaving 11 bases between the germline ends. The CDR3 loop is CASSLVRGGTDTQYF. CDR3 nucleotides: TGTGCCAGCAGCTTAGTTCGGGGTGGGACAGATACGCAGTATTTT.

This clone occurred once. V and J are TRBV6-1 and TRBJ1-2; 7 positions agree with TRBD1. The CDR3 totals 12 residues. Germline V gene lookup returns CDR1 MNHNS and CDR2 SASEGT. Trimming cost V 6 bases and J 7 bases; bases outside gene matches: 5. The CDR3 loop is CASRRDRSGYTF. The CDR3 DNA reads as TGTGCCAGCAGAAGGGACAGAAGTGGCTACACCTTC.

This chain joins TRBV20-1 and TRBJ1-2; D is possibly TRBD1 (6 bases). Trimming took off 5 bases at V and 8 bases at J, with 12 bases between the two ends. Germline V CDR1 and CDR2: DFQATT, SNEGSKA (reference sequence). This CDR3 has 11 amino acids. The CDR3: CSAYRDVGYTF. The DNA of the CDR3 is TGCAGTGCTTACAGGGACGTGGGCTACACCTTC.

The chain couples TRBV10-3 to TRBJ1-1, with no clear D. The V gene lost 6 bases and the J gene lost 5 bases, with 13 bases spanning the gap. CDR1 is ENHRY, CDR2 SYGVKD, per germline. The CDR3 is 13 amino acids. The CDR3 DNA sequence: TGTGCCATCAGAGATGGGTTGAGGACTGAAGCTTTCTTT. It specifies CAIRDGLRTEAFF.

There are a few counts of this clone. This chain joins TRBV5-4 and TRBJ1-4; possibly TRBD1 for D (6 bases). Germline assignment: CDR1 SGHNT and CDR2 YYREEE (reference sequence). The CDR3 is 18 amino acids. The germline V and J ends were trimmed by 2 bases and 0 bases, with 17 bases remaining between them. This CDR3 is CASSFQQGPTATNEKLFF. CDR3 DNA: TGTGCCAGCAGCTTCCAGCAGGGGCCAACCGCAACTAATGAAAAACTGTTTTTT.

The chain employs TRBV4-2 and TRBJ2-2; TRBD1 might be the D (5 bases). Germline V lookup: CDR1 LGHNA, CDR2 YNFKEQ. CDR3 length: 11 residues. V lost 4 bases to trimming and J lost 8 bases, with 5 bases between them. The DNA of the CDR3 is TGTGCCAGCAGCCCAGGGGGGGAGCTGTTTTTT. As protein: CASSPGGELFF.